This TCR beta chain was recorded in a study of beta chain features in type 1 diabetes. Study-wide background: Patients were similar to healthy donors in age and gender (as well as in cell yields).

The study, taken as a whole, reports: Reads derived from cDNA could over-represent cells showing high TCR expression.

This clone was counted a few times. The antigen remains unidentified. Sampling consisted of one heparinised blood draw per donor, averaging approximately 100 mL. The V and J ends lost 7 bases and 8 bases respectively, with 18 bases between them. Looked up from germline, CDR1 is SNHLY and CDR2 is FYNNEI. This CDR3 is built from 14 residues. What was sequenced were expressed TCRB transcripts, since all of the isolated RNA had been reverse transcribed. Using immunoSEQ multiplex PCR, the repertoire was profiled, and TCRdb retains in-frame clones only, with some absent. The sample contains hundreds of thousands of clones, around 15% of which appear only once.

This rearrangement joins TRBV2 to TRBJ2-1; D is perhaps TRBD2 (6 bases). The sample taken for sequencing was naive CD4+ T cells from blood. The clonotype was recovered from a man aged 18 to 30 in good health. The CDR3 protein is CASIGTRRVDEQFF. The CDR3 nucleotides are TGTGCCAGCATCGGGACTCGGAGGGTCGATGAGCAGTTCTTC. The full variable domain, in which reference TRBV2 and TRBJ2-1 provide the parts outside the CDR3, is EPEVTQTPSHQVTQMGQEVILRCVPISNHLYFYWYRQILGQKVEFLVSFYNNEISEKSEIFDDQFSVERPDGSNFTLKIRSTKLEDSAMYFCASIGTRRVDEQFFGPGTRLTVL.